This is a list of T cell receptor beta chains from one sample in a study of cytomegalovirus exposure and HLA in healthy donors. TCRdb's table, derived via immunoSEQ multiplex PCR, lists solely in-frame clones and lacks some. The repertoire holds 210,000 or so clones, with 85% to 90% as singletons. The sequencing sample was made of PBMCs. The receptor source for this set is a man aged 25-45 years in good health and CMV-seronegative. The CDR3 runs from the conserved cysteine through the conserved F or W. D genes are given only for firm matches. Clone size appears in some rows only: once, few, many, or a class for an expanded clone.

13,.,.,TRBJ1-5,TRBV6-6,TGTGCCAGCAGGGACTTACGAGAGCAGCCCCAGCATTTT,CASRDLREQPQHF
11,.,.,TRBJ1-5,TRBV2,TGTGCCAGCAGCTCCCCAGAGCCCCAGCATTTT,CASSSPEPQHF
15,.,.,TRBJ2-7,TRBV27,TGTGCCAGTCACCCTACGGGGCAGGGGCTAGTCGAGCAGTACTTC,CASHPTGQGLVEQYF
15,.,TRBD2,TRBJ2-3,TRBV9,TGTGCCAGCAGCGTAGCAGCGGGGGGCGGAGATACGCAGTATTTT,CASSVAAGGGDTQYF
13,.,.,TRBJ2-5,TRBV7-7,TGTGCTAGCAGCGTCGGGGAGTTGGAGACCCAGTACTTC,CASSVGELETQYF
14,.,.,TRBJ2-1,TRBV30,TGTGCCTGGACCCCGGGACTGGCCAACAATGAGCAGTTCTTC,CAWTPGLANNEQFF
13,.,.,TRBJ1-6,TRBV15,TGTGCCACCAGCGGACAGCAGAATTCACCCCTCCACTTT,CATSGQQNSPLHF
15,.,TRBD2,TRBJ2-1,TRBV7-2,TGTGCCAGCAGCTTAGAGGCGGGGGGCCACAATGAGCAGTTCTTC,CASSLEAGGHNEQFF
15,.,.,TRBJ1-3,TRBV9,TGTGCCAGCAGCGCGGACAGCTACTCTGGAAACACCATATATTTT,CASSADSYSGNTIYF
13,.,TRBD2,TRBJ2-5,TRBV6-1,TGTGCCAGCAGTCTGACTAGCATAAAGACCCAGTACTTC,CASSLTSIKTQYF
15,.,.,TRBJ2-3,TRBV13,TGTGCCAGCAGCTTAGGACAGGATAGCACAGATACGCAGTATTTT,CASSLGQDSTDTQYF
14,.,.,TRBJ2-5,TRBV5-1,TGCGCCAGCAGCTTGAGGAGGTCGGGGGAGACCCAGTACTTC,CASSLRRSGETQYF
14,.,TRBD1,TRBJ2-7,TRBV9,TGTGCCAGCAGCGTCACCGGGACAGGCTACGAGCAGTACTTC,CASSVTGTGYEQYF
15,.,.,TRBJ1-2,TRBV6-6,TGTGCCAGCAGTTACTCGACTGGAGGGACCGATGGCTACACCTTC,CASSYSTGGTDGYTF
14,.,.,TRBJ1-2,TRBV30,TGTGCCTGGAATAGCTGGGGCCCGGACTATGGCTACACCTTC,CAWNSWGPDYGYTF
15,.,TRBD1,TRBJ1-2,TRBV18,TGTGCCAGCTCACTCTCGGGACAGGGGAACTATGGCTACACCTTC,CASSLSGQGNYGYTF
12,.,TRBD1,TRBJ2-5,TRBV6-6,TGTGCCAGCAGTTCAGGGGGAGAGACCCAGTACTTC,CASSSGGETQYF
14,.,.,TRBJ1-4,TRBV7-9,TGTGCCAGCAGCTTCGAGGGAGGGAGTGAAAAACTGTTTTTT,CASSFEGGSEKLFF
13,.,.,TRBJ2-2,TRBV11-2,TGTGCCAGCAGCTTCACAAACACCGGGGAGCTGTTTTTT,CASSFTNTGELFF
13,.,.,TRBJ1-2,TRBV7-6,TGTGCCAGCAGCTCGCAGGGTGTTGGGGGCTACACCTTC,CASSSQGVGGYTF
11,.,TRBD1,TRBJ1-1,TRBV29-1,TGCAGCGTTTCCGACAGGGCAGAAGCTTTCTTT,CSVSDRAEAFF
16,.,TRBD2,TRBJ2-7,TRBV4-1,TGCGCCAGCAGCCAAGGGACTAGCGGAAGCTCCTACGAGCAGTACTTC,CASSQGTSGSSYEQYF
14,.,.,TRBJ2-1,TRBV6-5,TGTGCCAGCAGGCCACAGGAATCCTACAATGAGCAGTTCTTC,CASRPQESYNEQFF
15,.,.,TRBJ1-2,TRBV19,TGTGCCAGTAGTAAACGGACAGCCGGTTTTCATGGCTACACCTTC,CASSKRTAGFHGYTF
15,.,TRBD2,TRBJ2-1,TRBV4-2,TGTGCCAGCAGCCAAGGGCGGGGGGCACCGTATGAGCAGTTCTTC,CASSQGRGAPYEQFF
15,.,TRBD2,TRBJ2-3,TRBV28,TGTGCCAGCAGAACTAGCGGGGGTAGCACAGATACGCAGTATTTT,CASRTSGGSTDTQYF
15,.,TRBD1,TRBJ2-1,TRBV28,TGTGCCAGCAGTCCCCAGGGGGCCGATTACAATGAGCAGTTCTTC,CASSPQGADYNEQFF
17,.,TRBD1,TRBJ1-2,TRBV10-3,TGTGCCATCAGTGAGTCCTACAGGGGGATTCGTTACTATGGCTACACCTTC,CAISESYRGIRYYGYTF
14,.,TRBD2,TRBJ2-1,TRBV27,TGTGCCAGCAGGACTAGCGGGAGACCTAATGAGCAGTTCTTC,CASRTSGRPNEQFF
17,.,TRBD2,TRBJ2-3,TRBV5-1,TGCGCCAGCAGCTTGGCCACCCTAGCGGGGGAACGGGGTACGCAGTATTTT,CASSLATLAGERGTQYF
13,once,.,TRBJ1-5,TRBV7-8,TGTGCCAGCAGTTTAGGGGGGGTTCAGCCCCAGCATTTT,CASSLGGVQPQHF
16,.,TRBD2,TRBJ2-1,TRBV7-2,TGTGCCAGCAGTTTCCCTAGCGGGAGGTTCTTCAATGAGCAGTTCTTC,CASSFPSGRFFNEQFF
15,.,TRBD1,TRBJ1-6,TRBV4-2,TGTGCCAGCAGCCAAGGGGGACAGGGGTCCTCACCCCTCCACTTT,CASSQGGQGSSPLHF
15,.,TRBD1,TRBJ2-5,TRBV6-5,TGTGCCAGCAGTTACTCTTCGACAGGGAAAGAGACCCAGTACTTC,CASSYSSTGKETQYF
16,.,TRBD2,TRBJ2-7,TRBV18,TGTGCCAGCTCACCAGCGGGACTAGCGGGGGTATACGAGCAGTACTTC,CASSPAGLAGVYEQYF
18,.,TRBD1,TRBJ2-6,TRBV7-9,TGTGCCAGCAGCACCATTCGGGACAGGCCCTCTGGGGCCAACGGCCTGACTTTC,CASSTIRDRPSGANGLTF
13,.,.,TRBJ2-7,TRBV25-1,TGTGCCAGCAGTGGACACCCTTCCTACGAGCAGTACTTC,CASSGHPSYEQYF
14,.,.,TRBJ1-2,TRBV5-6,TGTGCCAGCAGGTCGCTAAGGGGCCTCCGGGGCTACACCTTC,CASRSLRGLRGYTF
20,once,TRBD2,TRBJ2-7,TRBV14,TGTGCCAGCAGCCACAACGGACTAGCGGGAACATCTCACCGGCTCTACGAGCAGTACTTC,CASSHNGLAGTSHRLYEQYF
16,.,.,TRBJ2-7,TRBV7-8,TGTGCCAGCAGCCCCCCCGGACTCCTAAAATCCTACGAGCAGTACTTC,CASSPPGLLKSYEQYF
15,.,TRBD1,TRBJ2-7,TRBV28,TGTGCCAGCAGTCCACCGGGACAGGGGTCTTACGAGCAGTACTTC,CASSPPGQGSYEQYF
18,.,.,TRBJ2-6,TRBV30,TGTGCCTGGACCCCGGACAGCCTAAGGATCTCTGGGGCCAACGTCCTGACTTTC,CAWTPDSLRISGANVLTF
15,.,.,TRBJ2-3,TRBV7-2,TGTGCCAGCAGCTTAGTTGGACTCCTCGGGGATACGCAGTATTTT,CASSLVGLLGDTQYF
17,.,TRBD2,TRBJ2-5,TRBV9,TGTGCCAGCAGCGTAGAGGCGGGCGGGGGACCTCAAGAGACCCAGTACTTC,CASSVEAGGGPQETQYF
13,.,TRBD1,TRBJ1-5,TRBV29-1,TGCAGCGTTGGGGACAGAATTTATCAGCCCCAGCATTTT,CSVGDRIYQPQHF
15,.,TRBD2,TRBJ2-3,TRBV28,TGTGCCAGCAGTTTACCCCGATGGGGGGGTGATACGCAGTATTTT,CASSLPRWGGDTQYF
17,.,.,TRBJ1-5,TRBV19,TGTGCCAGTAGTATAGTGGGAGCAGGGGCGGACAATCAGCCCCAGCATTTT,CASSIVGAGADNQPQHF
18,.,.,TRBJ1-1,TRBV4-1,TGCGCCAGCAGCCAAGGAGGTTTAGGCTCGCGTCTAGGTCGTGAAGCTTTCTTT,CASSQGGLGSRLGREAFF
16,once,.,TRBJ2-2,TRBV2,TGTGCCAGCAGTGAAGCCGGGACTTTGAACACCGGGGAGCTGTTTTTT,CASSEAGTLNTGELFF
15,.,.,TRBJ1-3,TRBV5-8,TGTGCCAGCAGCCGGGGGGGGTTCTCTGGAAACACCATATATTTT,CASSRGGFSGNTIYF
15,.,.,TRBJ2-7,TRBV6-1,TGTGCCAGCAGTGATTCTGCGGGGGCCATCTACGAGCAGTACTTC,CASSDSAGAIYEQYF
15,.,TRBD1,TRBJ1-2,TRBV28,TGTGCCAGCAGCCCAAACAGGGGGGGTACTTATGGCTACACCTTC,CASSPNRGGTYGYTF
16,.,.,TRBJ1-2,TRBV27,TGTGCCAGCAGTTCAAGGGGGGGGCCGGGTGACTATGGCTACACCTTC,CASSSRGGPGDYGYTF
15,.,TRBD1,TRBJ1-1,TRBV14,TGTGCCAGCAGCCCCTTGACAGGGGGTGAAACTGAAGCTTTCTTT,CASSPLTGGETEAFF
11,.,.,TRBJ2-5,TRBV5-1,TGCGCCAGCTCAACACAAGAGACCCAGTACTTC,CASSTQETQYF
14,once,.,TRBJ1-5,TRBV5-6,TGTGCCAGCAGCGTGAGGGGGAGGGATCAGCCCCAGCATTTT,CASSVRGRDQPQHF
14,.,.,TRBJ1-2,TRBV2,TGTGCCAGCAGTGAAATTTCAGGCAGCTATGGCTACACCTTC,CASSEISGSYGYTF
14,.,.,TRBJ2-7,TRBV6-6,TGTGCCAGCAGTACTAAACGGGGATCCTACGAGCAGTACTTC,CASSTKRGSYEQYF
19,.,TRBD2,TRBJ2-7,TRBV9,TGTGCCAGCAGCGTAGGGGGACTAGCGGGAGGTGTTACGGGCTACGAGCAGTACTTC,CASSVGGLAGGVTGYEQYF
15,many,.,TRBJ1-4,TRBV4-3,TGCGCCAGCAGCCAGACCAGACTGACTAATGAAAAACTGTTTTTT,CASSQTRLTNEKLFF